These T cell receptor beta chains were read from a single sample in a study of blood T cell repertoires in COVID-19. Sequenced by immunoSEQ multiplex PCR; TCRdb stores in-frame clones only, minus some. This table has about 34,000 clones, 85% to 95% appearing once. The material sequenced was peripheral blood. The source is a human donor in a cohort sampled during active COVID-19. Each CDR3 is given with its conserved first and last residue. The D gene is left open where the match is weak. The listing skips clone size in some rows; elsewhere it reads once, few, many or a size class.

D: TRBD1; size: .; J: TRBJ1-4; V: TRBV4-1; CDR3: CASSLRQGFNEKLFF; DNA: TGCGCCAGCAGCCTACGACAGGGCTTTAATGAAAAACTGTTTTTT
D: TRBD1; size: few; J: TRBJ1-2; V: TRBV2; CDR3: CASSGQGQPTNYGYTF; DNA: TGTGCCAGCAGTGGACAGGGCCAACCGACTAACTATGGCTACACCTTC
D: TRBD1; size: .; J: TRBJ1-1; V: TRBV5-6; CDR3: CASSLVRTGVGEAFF; DNA: TGTGCCAGCAGCTTGGTCAGGACAGGGGTCGGTGAAGCTTTCTTT
D: .; size: .; J: TRBJ1-6; V: TRBV6-6; CDR3: CASSYRGYNSPLHF; DNA: TGTGCCAGCAGTTACCGGGGCTATAATTCACCCCTCCACTTT
D: .; size: .; J: TRBJ1-2; V: TRBV29-1; CDR3: CSVEEGVGYTF; DNA: TGCAGCGTTGAAGAAGGAGTAGGCTACACCTTC
D: .; size: .; J: TRBJ1-2; V: TRBV6-5; CDR3: CASSYSSQVYGYTF; DNA: TGTGCCAGCAGTTACTCGAGCCAGGTCTATGGCTACACCTTC
D: .; size: .; J: TRBJ1-4; V: TRBV23-1; CDR3: CASANRSTNEKLFF; DNA: TGCGCCAGCGCAAACAGGTCAACTAATGAAAAACTGTTTTTT
D: .; size: .; J: TRBJ2-5; V: TRBV21-1; CDR3: CASSEATGTQETQYF; DNA: TGTGCCAGCAGCGAGGCAACAGGGACCCAAGAGACCCAGTACTTC
D: TRBD1; size: .; J: TRBJ2-5; V: TRBV6-2/TRBV6-3; CDR3: CASSYVRTGQETQYF; DNA: TGTGCCAGCAGTTACGTCCGGACAGGGCAAGAGACCCAGTACTTC
D: .; size: once; J: TRBJ1-3; V: TRBV5-1; CDR3: CASSLAGYGNTIYF; DNA: TGCGCCAGCAGCTTGGCAGGGTATGGAAACACCATATATTTT
D: TRBD1; size: .; J: TRBJ1-1; V: TRBV28; CDR3: CASRETGGRNTEAFF; DNA: TGTGCCAGCAGAGAGACAGGGGGGCGGAACACTGAAGCTTTCTTT
D: TRBD2; size: .; J: TRBJ2-7; V: TRBV6-5; CDR3: CASSFQGTSGPYEQYF; DNA: TGTGCCAGCAGTTTCCAGGGGACTAGCGGACCCTACGAGCAGTACTTC
D: .; size: .; J: TRBJ2-7; V: TRBV19; CDR3: CASSMASGSVYEQYF; DNA: TGTGCCAGTAGTATGGCGAGCGGGTCTGTCTACGAGCAGTACTTC
D: .; size: .; J: TRBJ2-1; V: TRBV2; CDR3: CASRSYNEQFF; DNA: TGTGCCAGCAGATCTTACAATGAGCAGTTCTTC
D: .; size: .; J: TRBJ1-1; V: TRBV20-1; CDR3: CSTGGKAEAFF; DNA: TGCAGTACAGGTGGGAAGGCTGAAGCTTTCTTT
D: .; size: .; J: TRBJ2-2; V: TRBV10-2; CDR3: CASSESIAAGELFF; DNA: TGCGCCAGCAGTGAGTCGATCGCGGCCGGGGAGCTGTTTTTT
D: TRBD1; size: .; J: TRBJ1-5; V: TRBV5-5; CDR3: CASSATGGSNQPQHF; DNA: TGTGCCAGCAGCGCGACAGGGGGTAGCAATCAGCCCCAGCATTTT
D: TRBD1; size: .; J: TRBJ1-4; V: TRBV7-9; CDR3: CASSLEQGAEKLFF; DNA: TGTGCCAGCAGCTTAGAACAGGGGGCAGAAAAACTGTTTTTT
D: .; size: .; J: TRBJ2-5; V: TRBV5-4; CDR3: CASSLVDTQETQYF; DNA: TGTGCCAGCAGCTTGGTCGACACCCAAGAGACCCAGTACTTC
D: TRBD1; size: .; J: TRBJ2-1; V: TRBV11-2; CDR3: CASSWGTATYNEQFF; DNA: TGTGCCAGCAGCTGGGGGACAGCGACCTACAATGAGCAGTTCTTC